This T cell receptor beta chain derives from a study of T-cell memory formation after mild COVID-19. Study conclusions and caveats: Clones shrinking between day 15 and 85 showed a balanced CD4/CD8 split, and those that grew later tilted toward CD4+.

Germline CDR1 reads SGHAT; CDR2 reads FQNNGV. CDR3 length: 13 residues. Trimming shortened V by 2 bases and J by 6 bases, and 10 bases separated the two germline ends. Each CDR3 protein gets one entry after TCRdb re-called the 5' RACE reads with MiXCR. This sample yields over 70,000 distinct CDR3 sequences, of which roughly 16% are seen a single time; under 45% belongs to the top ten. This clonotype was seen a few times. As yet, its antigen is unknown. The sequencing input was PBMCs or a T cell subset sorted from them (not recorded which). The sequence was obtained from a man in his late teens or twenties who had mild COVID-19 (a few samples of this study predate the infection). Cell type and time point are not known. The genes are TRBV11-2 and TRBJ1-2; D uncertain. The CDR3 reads CASSLTKPNGYTF. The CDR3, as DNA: TGTGCCAGCAGCTTAACCAAGCCGAATGGCTACACCTTC.